The 22 T cell receptor beta chains in this list originate from one sample, sequenced in a study of T cell responses to AZD1222 COVID-19 vaccine. Libraries were prepared by immunoSEQ multiplex PCR; TCRdb keeps only in-frame clonotypes and omits some of them. The table shows about 120,000 clones, with 80% to 90% occurring only once. Material: peripheral blood, obtained on day 0 of AZD1222 vaccination. These receptor sequences come from an adult in good health.

Here the CDR3 DNA reads TGTGCCAGCAGCCAAGTCTCGACTAGCGGTTTCCAAGAGACCCAGTACTTC. It encodes CASSQVSTSGFQETQYF. V gene TRBV4-2 combines with J gene TRBJ2-5; 9 bases match TRBD2. Germline lookup yields CDR1 LGHNA and CDR2 YNFKEQ. The CDR3 extends over 17 amino acids. V shed 1 base, J shed 1 base, and the junction held 7 bases outside the gene matches.

A few counts support this clone. The chain links TRBV7-2 to TRBJ1-1; 8 nucleotides match TRBD1. Germline V gene lookup returns CDR1 SGHTA and CDR2 FQGNSA. CDR3 length equals 14 residues. Trimming took 4 bases from V and 8 from J; bases not matched to a gene: 9. CDR3 nucleotides: TGTGCCAGCAGCTCCGACAGGGGCCGCTCAGAAGCTTTCTTT. This sequence encodes CASSSDRGRSEAFF.

The chain employs TRBV6-2 or TRBV6-3 and TRBJ1-5; D remains unclear. The V gene lost 2 bases and the J gene lost 1 base, with 9 bases spanning the gap. Germline loops: CDR1 MNHEY, CDR2 SVGEGT. The CDR3 consists of 15 residues. The CDR3 region has the DNA TGTGCCAGCAGTTACGGGTCATGGAGCAATCAGCCCCAGCATTTT. This codes for CASSYGSWSNQPQHF.

This chain uses TRBV7-6 with TRBJ1-3; D remains unclear. With 0 bases removed from V and 1 base from J, the gap between germline ends came to 4 bases. CDR1 SGHVS and CDR2 FNYEAQ come from the germline V gene. The CDR3 sequence is 14 residues long. In DNA form, the CDR3 reads TGTGCCAGCAGCTTAGCGGGTTCTGGAAACACCATATATTTT. It specifies CASSLAGSGNTIYF.

V is TRBV11-3 and J is TRBJ2-1; D gene uncertain. Trimming cost V 1 base and J 0 bases, with 7 bases left between them. In germline, CDR1 is SGHNT, CDR2 YENEEA. CDR3 length: 15 residues. The CDR3 DNA follows: TGTGCCAGCAGCTTAGGGATAGGCTCCTACAATGAGCAGTTCTTC. Its translation is CASSLGIGSYNEQFF.

The J gene is TRBJ1-5, the V gene TRBV7-3, with D perhaps TRBD1 (6 bases). Trimming stripped 5 bases from V and 8 bases from J, with 16 bases between. Germline assignment: CDR1 SGHTA and CDR2 FQGTGA. This CDR3 spans 14 amino acids. The CDR3 sequence is CASSPGGGPKPQHF. The CDR3 bases are TGTGCCAGCAGCCCTGGCGGGGGGCCTAAGCCCCAGCATTTT.

The chain uses TRBV15 and TRBJ2-7; perhaps D is TRBD1 or TRBD2 (6 bases each). The CDR3 is made up of 15 amino acids. CDR1 is LNHNV, CDR2 YYDKDF, per germline (reference sequence). Trimming removed 0 bases at V and 3 bases at J, with 12 bases between. The CDR3 coding sequence is TGTGCCACCAGCAGAGATTTCGGAGGGGGCTACGAGCAGTACTTC. This sequence encodes CATSRDFGGGYEQYF.

The chain employs TRBV4-3 and TRBJ1-3, with D tentatively TRBD1 (5 bases). CDR3 length: 16 residues. Germline loops: CDR1 LGHNA, CDR2 YSLEER. V was pared by 0 bases and J by 1 base, with 10 bases between. CDR3 in amino acids: CASSQDVGTSGNTIYF. The DNA for the CDR3 is TGCGCCAGCAGCCAAGATGTGGGGACTTCTGGAAACACCATATATTTT.

The rearrangement links TRBV7-2 to TRBJ1-4; tentatively, D is TRBD1 (6 bases). Looked up from germline, CDR1 is SGHTA and CDR2 is FQGNSA. The V end lost 4 bases, the J end lost 5 bases, and 14 bases lay between the germline ends. This CDR3 contains 15 residues. The DNA of the CDR3 is TGTGCCAGCAGCTCGCCCAGGGGTACCAATGAAAAACTGTTTTTT. Its translation is CASSSPRGTNEKLFF.

The chain has TRBV9 and TRBJ1-2; a weak D match, TRBD1 (5 bases). The CDR3 is 13 residues long. The V gene lost 0 bases and the J gene lost 3 bases, with 6 bases spanning the gap. Germline CDR1 is SGDLS and CDR2 is YYNGEE. The CDR3 coding sequence is TGTGCCAGCAGCGTAGTAGGGGACTATGGCTACACCTTC. Its protein is CASSVVGDYGYTF.

A few counts support this clone. The chain couples TRBV6-5 to TRBJ1-3; D might be TRBD1 (6 bases). This CDR3 contains 15 residues. The germline V and J ends were trimmed by 1 base and 6 bases, with 13 bases remaining between them. Germline CDR1 reads MNHEY; CDR2 reads SVGAGI. In DNA, the CDR3 is TGTGCCAGCAGTTACTTAGGGACACTGGAAAACACCATATATTTT. It specifies CASSYLGTLENTIYF.

The CDR3 loop reads CASSQEYRIPSYEQYF. The CDR3 coding sequence is TGCGCCAGCAGCCAAGAGTACAGGATTCCCTCCTACGAGCAGTACTTC. The V call is TRBV4-3, the J call TRBJ2-7, with a possible D match to TRBD1 (5 bases). Deletions cut 0 bases from V and 0 bases from J, with 12 bases between. There are 16 residues in the CDR3. In germline, CDR1 is LGHNA, CDR2 YSLEER.

The chain uses TRBV9 and TRBJ2-6; D is possibly TRBD2 (6 bases). Trimming pared 4 bases from V and 0 bases from J, leaving 11 bases between. The V gene's germline CDR1 is SGDLS and CDR2 YYNGEE. The CDR3 has 16 amino acids. The CDR3 DNA reads TGTGCCAGCAGCATTCACGGGAGCTCTGGGGCCAACGTCCTGACTTTC. This gives the protein CASSIHGSSGANVLTF.

V is TRBV11-2 and J is TRBJ2-3; a possible D gene is TRBD1 (5 bases). V was cut by 1 base and J by 2 bases, with 16 bases left in between. CDR1 SGHAT and CDR2 FQNNGV come from the germline V gene. The CDR3 length is 17 residues. In nucleotides, the CDR3 is TGTGCCAGCAGCTTAGGAGTAGGGGTTCCCCTCACAGATACGCAGTATTTT. Translation: CASSLGVGVPLTDTQYF. Drawing the rest from reference TRBV11-2 and TRBJ2-3, the complete variable domain is EAGVAQSPRYKIIEKRQSVAFWCNPISGHATLYWYQQILGQGPKLLIQFQNNGVVDDSQLPKDRFSAERLKGVDSTLKIQPAKLEDSAVYLCASSLGVGVPLTDTQYFGPGTRLTVL.

V usage is TRBV24-1 and J usage is TRBJ1-6, with a possible D match to TRBD1 (6 bases). V lost 5 bases and J 0 bases, leaving 10 bases between the germline ends. The germline V gene has CDR1 KGHDR and CDR2 SFDVKD. This CDR3 region has 16 residues. The CDR3 coding sequence is TGTGCCACCAGTGGGATCAGGGGCTCCTATAATTCACCCCTCCACTTT. It is translated as CATSGIRGSYNSPLHF.

The chain carries TRBV18 and TRBJ1-1, with D uncertain. CDR1 KGHSH and CDR2 LQKENI come from the germline V gene. Trimming shortened V by 3 bases and J by 0 bases, and 5 bases separated the two germline ends. The CDR3 is 13 residues long. Here the CDR3 reads CASSPTLNTEAFF. DNA for the CDR3: TGTGCCAGCTCACCTACCCTGAACACTGAAGCTTTCTTT. The full variable domain, with the rest looked up from reference TRBV18 and TRBJ1-1, is NAGVMQNPRHLVRRRGQEARLRCSPMKGHSHVYWYRQLPEEGLKFMVYLQKENIIDESGMPKERFSAEFPKEGPSILRIQQVVRGDSAAYFCASSPTLNTEAFFGQGTRLTVV.

The gene calls are TRBV11-2 and TRBJ2-5; tentatively, D is TRBD1 or TRBD2 (5 bases each). This CDR3 has 16 residues. V lost 5 bases to trimming and J lost 2 bases, with 18 bases between them. Per germline, CDR1 SGHAT and CDR2 FQNNGV. CDR3 DNA sequence: TGTGCCAGCAGCCGATTCGTGGGGCCGGGGCAAGAGACCCAGTACTTC. Encoded protein: CASSRFVGPGQETQYF.

The rearrangement joins TRBV7-8 to TRBJ2-1; no clear D gene. The germline gives CDR1 SGHVS, CDR2 FQNEAQ. V was shortened by 7 bases and J by 9 bases, with 13 bases between the two germline ends. CDR3 length: 12 residues. The CDR3 is CASTVHLGEQFF. The CDR3, as DNA: TGTGCCAGCACCGTCCACTTGGGTGAGCAGTTCTTC.

The chain has TRBV7-9 and TRBJ1-4; 8 nucleotides agree with TRBD1. This CDR3 is 15 amino acids long. The J segment lost 5 bases and the V segment lost 3 bases, leaving 5 bases of the junction unmatched. Germline V gene lookup returns CDR1 SEHNR and CDR2 FQNEAQ (reference sequence). The CDR3 reads CASSLQGALNEKLFF. The CDR3 region has the DNA TGTGCCAGCAGCTTGCAGGGGGCCCTGAATGAAAAACTGTTTTTT.

The genes are TRBV5-8 and TRBJ1-2; TRBD1 agrees at 7 bases. J was trimmed by 1 base and V by 4 bases; bases with no gene match: 10. The CDR3 totals 16 residues. Germline V gene data show CDR1 as SGHTS and CDR2 as YDEGEE. The CDR3 here is CASSLDRVGLNYGYTF. Written as DNA, the CDR3 is TGTGCCAGCAGCCTAGACAGGGTGGGACTTAACTATGGCTACACCTTC.

The rearrangement joins TRBV6-5 to TRBJ2-7; D perhaps matches TRBD1 (5 bases). V was trimmed by 6 bases and J by 3 bases, leaving 15 bases between them. Per the germline V gene, CDR1 is MNHEY and CDR2 is SVGAGI. CDR3 size: 14 residues. CDR3 DNA: TGTGCCAGCAGGAATGGGCAGGGCGGCTACGAGCAGTACTTC. This codes for CASRNGQGGYEQYF.

This clone was counted between two and nine times. The chain couples TRBV9 to TRBJ1-5; D remains ambiguous. CDR1 and CDR2 (germline): SGDLS, YYNGEE. The CDR3 totals 13 residues. The V end was cut by 4 bases, the J end by 7 bases, with 12 bases between. DNA of the CDR3: TGTGCCAGCAGCCCCCTAGACGACCAGCCCCAGCATTTT. Translated, it gives CASSPLDDQPQHF. Drawing the rest from reference TRBV9 and TRBJ1-5, the complete variable domain is DSGVTQTPKHLITATGQRVTLRCSPRSGDLSVYWYQQSLDQGLQFLIQYYNGEERAKGNILERFSAQQFPDLHSELNLSSLELGDSALYFCASSPLDDQPQHFGDGTRLSIL.